Listed below are T cell receptor beta chains from one sample, sequenced in a study of glioma-infiltrating T cells after dendritic cell vaccination. Using immunoSEQ multiplex PCR, the repertoire was profiled, and TCRdb retains in-frame clones only, with some absent. This sample yields more than 9,000 clones, of which about four fifths are seen a single time; approximately 39% belongs to the top ten. The sequences come from blood, collected after dendritic cell vaccination. Receptor source: a human donor with glioblastoma. CDR3s leave out the opening cysteine and the closing phenylalanine or tryptophan. Each record gives: J gene, CDR3 length, V gene, CDR3 protein.

TRBJ1-4,12,TRBV7-6,ASSFDQGAEKLF
TRBJ1-2,14,TRBV5-1,ASSFSTEGLSYGYT
TRBJ2-1,15,TRBV11-3,ASSLGGLAASRNEQF
TRBJ2-5,13,TRBV30,AWSPPAKRGETQY
TRBJ2-7,11,TRBV14,ASSLTGGNEQY
TRBJ2-2,13,TRBV5-5,ASSAGWGGTGELF
.,15,TRBV7-9,ASSGKRWTGGPYEQY
TRBJ1-2,11,TRBV28,ASRGTGDGGYT
TRBJ2-3,14,TRBV25-1,ASSEVAGRRTDTQY
TRBJ1-5,13,TRBV6-5,ASRLKGHSNQPQH
TRBJ2-5,12,TRBV7-2,ASSPRWGVETQY
TRBJ2-7,13,TRBV4-3,ASSYGTGEFDEQY